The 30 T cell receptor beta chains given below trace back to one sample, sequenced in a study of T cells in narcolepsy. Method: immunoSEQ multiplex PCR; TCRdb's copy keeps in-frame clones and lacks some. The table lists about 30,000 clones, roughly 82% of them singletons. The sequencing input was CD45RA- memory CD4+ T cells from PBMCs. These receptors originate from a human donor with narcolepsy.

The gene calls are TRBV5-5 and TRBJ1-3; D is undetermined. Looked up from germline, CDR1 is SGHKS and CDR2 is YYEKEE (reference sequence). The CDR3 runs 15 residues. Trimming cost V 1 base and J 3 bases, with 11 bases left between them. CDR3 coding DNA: TGTGCCAGCAGCTTGACGGGGAAGAGTGGAAACACCATATATTTT. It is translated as CASSLTGKSGNTIYF.

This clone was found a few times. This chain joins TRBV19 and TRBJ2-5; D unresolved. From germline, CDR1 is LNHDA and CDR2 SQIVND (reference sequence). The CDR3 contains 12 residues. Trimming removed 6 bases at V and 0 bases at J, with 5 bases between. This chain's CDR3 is CASSGYQETQYF. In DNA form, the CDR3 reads TGTGCCAGTAGCGGGTACCAAGAGACCCAGTACTTC.

CDR3 nucleotide sequence: TGTGCCAGCAGTTTAACCCGGGACAGGGGGCAAGAGACCCAGTACTTC. Translation: CASSLTRDRGQETQYF. The V gene is TRBV5-6, the J gene TRBJ2-5, with 11 bases lining up with TRBD1. Germline CDR1 and CDR2: SGHDT and YYEEEE. The length of the CDR3 is 16 residues. J gave up 2 bases and V 5 bases, and 8 bases lay outside the gene matches.

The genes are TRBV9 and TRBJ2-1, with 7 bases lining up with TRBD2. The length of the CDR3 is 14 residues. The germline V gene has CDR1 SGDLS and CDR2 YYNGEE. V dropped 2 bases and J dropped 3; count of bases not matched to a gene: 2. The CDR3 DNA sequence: TGTGCCAGCAGCGTGCTAGCGGACTACAATGAGCAGTTCTTC. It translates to CASSVLADYNEQFF.

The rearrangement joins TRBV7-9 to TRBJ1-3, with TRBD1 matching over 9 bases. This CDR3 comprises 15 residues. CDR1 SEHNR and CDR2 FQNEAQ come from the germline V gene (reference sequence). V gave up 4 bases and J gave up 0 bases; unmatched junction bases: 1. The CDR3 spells CASSSGQGSGNTIYF. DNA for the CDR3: TGTGCCAGCAGCTCGGGACAGGGCTCTGGAAACACCATATATTTT.

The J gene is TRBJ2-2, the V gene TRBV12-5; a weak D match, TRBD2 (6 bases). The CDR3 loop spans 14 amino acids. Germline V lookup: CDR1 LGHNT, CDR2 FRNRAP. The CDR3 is CAPRPGRTSGELFF. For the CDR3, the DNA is TGTGCCCCTAGGCCGGGGAGGACAAGCGGGGAGCTGTTTTTT.

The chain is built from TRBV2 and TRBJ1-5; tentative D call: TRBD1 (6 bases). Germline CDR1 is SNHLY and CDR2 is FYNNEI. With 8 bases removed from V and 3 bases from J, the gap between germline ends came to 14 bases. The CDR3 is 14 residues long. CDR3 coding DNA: TGTGCCAGCTGGTGGGGGGGGCCCAATCAGCCCCAGCATTTT. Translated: CASWWGGPNQPQHF. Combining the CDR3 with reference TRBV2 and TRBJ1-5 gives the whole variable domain EPEVTQTPSHQVTQMGQEVILRCVPISNHLYFYWYRQILGQKVEFLVSFYNNEISEKSEIFDDQFSVERPDGSNFTLKIRSTKLEDSAMYFCASWWGGPNQPQHFGDGTRLSIL.

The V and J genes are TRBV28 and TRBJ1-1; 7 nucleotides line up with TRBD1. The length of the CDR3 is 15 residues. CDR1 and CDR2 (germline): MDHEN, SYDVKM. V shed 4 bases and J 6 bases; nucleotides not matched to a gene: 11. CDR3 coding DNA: TGTGCCAGCAGTTCCCCTCGGACAGGCGTCTCTGAAGCTTTCTTT. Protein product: CASSSPRTGVSEAFF.

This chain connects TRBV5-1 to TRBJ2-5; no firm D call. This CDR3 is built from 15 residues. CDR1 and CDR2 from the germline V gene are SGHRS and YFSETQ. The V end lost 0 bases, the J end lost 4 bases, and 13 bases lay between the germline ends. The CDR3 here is CASSLESRYGETQYF. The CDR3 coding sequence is TGCGCCAGCAGCTTGGAGAGTAGGTACGGAGAGACCCAGTACTTC. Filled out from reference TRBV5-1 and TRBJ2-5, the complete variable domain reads KAGVTQTPRYLIKTRGQQVTLSCSPISGHRSVSWYQQTPGQGLQFLFEYFSETQRNKGNFPGRFSGRQFSNSRSEMNVSTLELGDSALYLCASSLESRYGETQYFGPGTRLLVL.

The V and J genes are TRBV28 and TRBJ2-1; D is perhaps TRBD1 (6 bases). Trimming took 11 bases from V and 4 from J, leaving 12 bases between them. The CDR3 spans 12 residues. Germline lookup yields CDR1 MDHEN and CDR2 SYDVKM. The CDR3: CAGGLSYNEQFF. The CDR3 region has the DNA TGTGCCGGGGGCCTATCGTACAATGAGCAGTTCTTC. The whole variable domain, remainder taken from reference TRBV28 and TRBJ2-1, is DVKVTQSSRYLVKRTGEKVFLECVQDMDHENMFWYRQDPGLGLRLIYFSYDVKMKEKGDIPEGYSVSREKKERFSLILESASTNQTSMYLCAGGLSYNEQFFGPGTRLTVL.

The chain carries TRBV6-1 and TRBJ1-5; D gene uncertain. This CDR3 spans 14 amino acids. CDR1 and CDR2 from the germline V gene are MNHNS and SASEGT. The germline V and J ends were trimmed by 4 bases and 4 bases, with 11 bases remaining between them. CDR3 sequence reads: CASSGGQRNQPQHF. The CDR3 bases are TGTGCCAGCAGTGGTGGCCAGAGGAATCAGCCCCAGCATTTT.

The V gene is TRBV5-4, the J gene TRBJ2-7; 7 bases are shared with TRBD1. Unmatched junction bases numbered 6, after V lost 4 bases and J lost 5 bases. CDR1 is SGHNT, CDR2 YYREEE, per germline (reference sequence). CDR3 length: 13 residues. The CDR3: CASSTGQSHEQYF. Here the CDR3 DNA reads TGTGCCAGCAGCACGGGACAGTCCCACGAGCAGTACTTC.

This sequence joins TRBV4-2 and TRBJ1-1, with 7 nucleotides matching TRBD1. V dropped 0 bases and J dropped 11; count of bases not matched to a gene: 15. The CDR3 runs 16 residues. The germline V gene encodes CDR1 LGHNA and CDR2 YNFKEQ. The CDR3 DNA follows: TGTGCCAGCAGCCAAGATGTCGGGACAGCCGAAGTGAGGGCTTTCTTT. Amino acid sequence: CASSQDVGTAEVRAFF.

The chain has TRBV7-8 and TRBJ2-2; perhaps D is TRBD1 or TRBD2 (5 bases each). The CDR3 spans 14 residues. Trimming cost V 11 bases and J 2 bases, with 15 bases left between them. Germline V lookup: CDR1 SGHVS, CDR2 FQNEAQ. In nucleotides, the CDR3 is TGTGCCTCGGTAGGGACGGAAAACACCGGGGAGCTGTTTTTT. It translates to CASVGTENTGELFF.

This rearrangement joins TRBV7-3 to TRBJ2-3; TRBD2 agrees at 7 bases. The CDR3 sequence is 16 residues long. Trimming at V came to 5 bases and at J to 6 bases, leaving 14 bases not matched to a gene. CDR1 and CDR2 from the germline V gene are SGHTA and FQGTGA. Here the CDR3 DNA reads TGTGCCAGCAGCCTCGGGACTATCGAACCCCCCGATACGCAGTATTTT. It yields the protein CASSLGTIEPPDTQYF.

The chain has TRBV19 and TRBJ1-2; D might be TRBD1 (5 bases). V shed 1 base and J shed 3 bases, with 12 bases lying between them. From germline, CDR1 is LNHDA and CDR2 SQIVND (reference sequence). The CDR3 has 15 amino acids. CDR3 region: CASSIAAGRYYGYTF. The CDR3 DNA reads TGTGCCAGTAGTATAGCCGCAGGGCGGTACTATGGCTACACCTTC.

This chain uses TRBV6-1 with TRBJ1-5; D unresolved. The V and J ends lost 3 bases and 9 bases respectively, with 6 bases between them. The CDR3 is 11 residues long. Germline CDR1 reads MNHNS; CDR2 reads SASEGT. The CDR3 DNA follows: TGTGCCAGCAGTGACAAGGGGCCCCAGCATTTT. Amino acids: CASSDKGPQHF.

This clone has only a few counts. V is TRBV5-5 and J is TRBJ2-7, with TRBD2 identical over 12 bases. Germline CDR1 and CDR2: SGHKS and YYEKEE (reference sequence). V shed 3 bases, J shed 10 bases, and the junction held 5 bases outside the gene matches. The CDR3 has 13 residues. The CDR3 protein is CASSSLAGGRQYF. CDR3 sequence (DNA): TGTGCCAGCAGCTCCCTAGCGGGGGGGCGTCAGTACTTC.

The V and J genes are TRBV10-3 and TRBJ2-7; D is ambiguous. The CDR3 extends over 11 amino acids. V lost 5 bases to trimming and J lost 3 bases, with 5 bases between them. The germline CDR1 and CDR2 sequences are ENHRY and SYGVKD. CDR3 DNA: TGTGCCATCAGTATCGACTACGAGCAGTACTTC. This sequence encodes CAISIDYEQYF.

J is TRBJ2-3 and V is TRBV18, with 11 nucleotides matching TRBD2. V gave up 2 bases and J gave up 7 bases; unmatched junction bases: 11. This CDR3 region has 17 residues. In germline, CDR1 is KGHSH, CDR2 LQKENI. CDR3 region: CASSPLTLAGGPHTQYF. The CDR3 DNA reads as TGTGCCAGCTCACCATTAACGTTAGCGGGAGGGCCGCATACGCAGTATTTT.

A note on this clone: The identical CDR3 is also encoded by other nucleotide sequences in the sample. The CDR3, as DNA: TGTGCCAGCAGCTTCGGGGGGCGCAGGAACACTGAAGCTTTCTTT. Its protein product is CASSFGGRRNTEAFF. The V gene is TRBV5-4, the J gene TRBJ1-1; possibly TRBD1 for D (6 bases). Between the trimmed V and J ends, which lost 2 bases and 1 base, there was a span of 12 bases. The germline gives CDR1 SGHNT, CDR2 YYREEE (reference sequence). CDR3 size: 15 residues. The full variable domain, in which reference TRBV5-4 and TRBJ1-1 provide the parts outside the CDR3, is ETGVTQSPTHLIKTRGQQVTLRCSSQSGHNTVSWYQQALGQGPQFIFQYYREEENGRGNFPPRFSGLQFPNYSSELNVNALELDDSALYLCASSFGGRRNTEAFFGQGTRLTVV.

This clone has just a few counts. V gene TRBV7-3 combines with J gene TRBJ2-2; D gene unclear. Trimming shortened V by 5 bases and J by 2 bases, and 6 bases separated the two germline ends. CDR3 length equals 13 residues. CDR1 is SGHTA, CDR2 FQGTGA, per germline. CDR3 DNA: TGTGCCAGCAGCCTGTCCAACACCGGGGAGCTGTTTTTT. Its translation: CASSLSNTGELFF.

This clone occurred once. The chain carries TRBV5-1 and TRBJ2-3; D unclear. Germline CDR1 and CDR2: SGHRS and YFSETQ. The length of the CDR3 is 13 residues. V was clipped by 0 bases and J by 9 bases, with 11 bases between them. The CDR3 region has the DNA TGCGCCAGCAGCTTGGAAGCGTATGACACGCAGTATTTT. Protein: CASSLEAYDTQYF. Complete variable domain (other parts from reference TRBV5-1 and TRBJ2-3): KAGVTQTPRYLIKTRGQQVTLSCSPISGHRSVSWYQQTPGQGLQFLFEYFSETQRNKGNFPGRFSGRQFSNSRSEMNVSTLELGDSALYLCASSLEAYDTQYFGPGTRLTVL.

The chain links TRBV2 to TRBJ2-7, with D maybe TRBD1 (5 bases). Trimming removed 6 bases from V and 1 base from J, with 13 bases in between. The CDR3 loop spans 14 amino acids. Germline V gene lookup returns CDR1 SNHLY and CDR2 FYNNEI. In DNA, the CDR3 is TGTGCCAGCAGCGACAGACCCGGTTCCTACGAGCAGTACTTC. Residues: CASSDRPGSYEQYF. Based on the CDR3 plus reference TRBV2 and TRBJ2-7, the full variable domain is EPEVTQTPSHQVTQMGQEVILRCVPISNHLYFYWYRQILGQKVEFLVSFYNNEISEKSEIFDDQFSVERPDGSNFTLKIRSTKLEDSAMYFCASSDRPGSYEQYFGPGTRLTVT.

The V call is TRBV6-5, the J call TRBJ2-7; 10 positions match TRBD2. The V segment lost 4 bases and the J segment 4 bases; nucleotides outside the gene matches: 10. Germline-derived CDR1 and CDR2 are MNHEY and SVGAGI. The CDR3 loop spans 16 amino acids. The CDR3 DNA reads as TGTGCCAGCAGTTCAATCAGGACTAGCGGAACTTACGAGCAGTACTTC. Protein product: CASSSIRTSGTYEQYF.

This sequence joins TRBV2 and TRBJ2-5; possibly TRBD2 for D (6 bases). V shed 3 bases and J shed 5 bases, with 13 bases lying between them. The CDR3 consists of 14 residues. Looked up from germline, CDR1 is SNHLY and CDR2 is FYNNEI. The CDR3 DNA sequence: TGTGCCAGCAGTGAGACTAGGTCGGGGGAGACCCAGTACTTC. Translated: CASSETRSGETQYF.

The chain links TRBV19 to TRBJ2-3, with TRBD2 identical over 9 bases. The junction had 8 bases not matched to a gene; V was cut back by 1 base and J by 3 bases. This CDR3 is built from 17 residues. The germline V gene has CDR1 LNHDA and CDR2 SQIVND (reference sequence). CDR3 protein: CASSIAGSSGSTDTQYF. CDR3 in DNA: TGTGCCAGTAGTATAGCTGGTAGTAGCGGGAGTACAGATACGCAGTATTTT.

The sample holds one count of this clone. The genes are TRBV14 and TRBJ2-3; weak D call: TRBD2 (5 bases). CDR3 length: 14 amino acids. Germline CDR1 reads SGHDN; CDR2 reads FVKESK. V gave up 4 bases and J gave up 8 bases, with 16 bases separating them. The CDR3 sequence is CASSPLVRAFTQYF. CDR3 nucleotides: TGTGCCAGCAGCCCACTAGTACGAGCTTTTACGCAGTATTTT.

The CDR3 DNA reads TGTGCCAGCAGCTCGTTGACAGGGAGTTTTAATTCACCCCTCCACTTT. Its translation is CASSSLTGSFNSPLHF. V and J are TRBV13 and TRBJ1-6; 7 nucleotides match TRBD1. In germline, CDR1 is PRHDT, CDR2 FYEKMQ (reference sequence). This CDR3 comprises 16 residues. Trimming at V came to 4 bases and at J to 6 bases, leaving 9 bases not matched to a gene.

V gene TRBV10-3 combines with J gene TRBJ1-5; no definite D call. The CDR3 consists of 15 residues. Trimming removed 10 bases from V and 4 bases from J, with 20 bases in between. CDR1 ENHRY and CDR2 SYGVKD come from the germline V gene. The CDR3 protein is CASAGQGDPNQPQHF. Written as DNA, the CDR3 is TGTGCCAGCGCAGGTCAAGGTGACCCTAATCAGCCCCAGCATTTT.